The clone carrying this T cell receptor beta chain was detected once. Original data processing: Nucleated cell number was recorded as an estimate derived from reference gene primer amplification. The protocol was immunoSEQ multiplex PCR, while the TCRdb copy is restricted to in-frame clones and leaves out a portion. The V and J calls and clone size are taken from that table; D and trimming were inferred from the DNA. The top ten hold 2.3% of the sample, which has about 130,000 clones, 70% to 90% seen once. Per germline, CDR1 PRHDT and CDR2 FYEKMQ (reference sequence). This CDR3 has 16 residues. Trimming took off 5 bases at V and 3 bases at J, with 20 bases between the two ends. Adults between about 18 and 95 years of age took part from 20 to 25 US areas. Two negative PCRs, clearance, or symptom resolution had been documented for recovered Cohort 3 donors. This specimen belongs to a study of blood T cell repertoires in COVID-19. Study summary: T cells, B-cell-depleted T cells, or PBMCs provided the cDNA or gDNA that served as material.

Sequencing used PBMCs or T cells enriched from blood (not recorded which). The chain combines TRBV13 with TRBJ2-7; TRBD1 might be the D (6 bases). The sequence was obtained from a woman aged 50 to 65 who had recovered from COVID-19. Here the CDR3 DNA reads TGTGCCAGCAGCCAAATGGGGGCAGGGGATTTCTACGAGCAGTACTTC. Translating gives CASSQMGAGDFYEQYF.